This T cell receptor beta chain was identified during a study of T cell therapy after organ transplantation. Study at large: About 75% of the ten patients were clinical responders. Study conclusions and caveats: Endogenous clonotypes not in therapy products appeared after therapy alongside transferred ones.

This table comes from immunoSEQ multiplex PCR, and its TCRdb copy is limited to in-frame clones, with some not included. Of over 1,500 clones in the sample, around 73% were seen once. This clone has a handful of counts. Its antigen is unknown. V shed 5 bases, J shed 1 base, and the junction held 7 bases outside the gene matches. The CDR3 covers 17 residues. Germline V CDR1 and CDR2: SEHNR, FQNEAQ (reference sequence). This clonotype originated in a human patient who had received a solid organ transplant and had CMV disease. Sample: CD8+ T cells from blood, taken before autologous CMV-specific T cell therapy. The chain joins TRBV7-9 to TRBJ2-5, with 13 bases identical to TRBD2. CDR3 coding DNA: TGTGCCAGCAGCCCCCTGACTAGCGGGGGGCCCCAAGAGACCCAGTACTTC. Its protein product is CASSPLTSGGPQETQYF.